Listed here are 9 T cell receptor beta chains from one sample, sequenced in a study of shared clonotypes between healthy human individuals. TCRdb's copy holds only in-frame clones and misses some; the assay was immunoSEQ multiplex PCR. The data show about 120,000 clones, about 63% seen once. Sequences were obtained from memory CD8+ T cells sorted from blood. Subset given: CD45RO+ cells pooled with CCR7-negative TemRA cells. The receptors stem from a woman aged 25 to 39 in good health.

The V gene is TRBV11-2, the J gene TRBJ2-7; no reliable D call. The V gene's germline CDR1 is SGHAT and CDR2 FQNNGV. CDR3 length: 11 residues. With 5 bases removed from V and 7 bases from J, the gap between germline ends came to 9 bases. The CDR3 nucleotides are TGTGCCAGCAGCCAGCCTTGGGAGCAGTACTTC. Protein sequence: CASSQPWEQYF.

The V call is TRBV6-4, the J call TRBJ2-1; the match to TRBD1 covers 8 bases. The CDR3 length is 15 residues. V shed 6 bases and J 4 bases; nucleotides not matched to a gene: 8. Per germline, CDR1 MRHNA and CDR2 SNTAGT. The CDR3 sequence: CASSVGQGPYNEQFF. Written as DNA, the CDR3 is TGTGCCAGCAGCGTAGGACAGGGCCCTTACAATGAGCAGTTCTTC.

V and J are TRBV20-1 and TRBJ2-5; D is undetermined. The CDR3 has 10 residues. V lost 6 bases and J 8 bases, leaving 10 bases between the germline ends. Looked up from germline, CDR1 is DFQATT and CDR2 is SNEGSKA (reference sequence). The CDR3 protein is CSATHKTQYF. The CDR3 DNA reads as TGCAGTGCGACTCATAAAACCCAGTACTTC.

The chain uses TRBV28 and TRBJ2-5; D remains unclear. CDR3 length equals 13 residues. Trimming took 1 base from V and 6 from J, leaving 9 bases between them. CDR1 MDHEN and CDR2 SYDVKM come from the germline V gene. The CDR3 coding sequence is TGTGCCAGCAGTTTATACTCGGTGAAGACCCAGTACTTC. Its translation: CASSLYSVKTQYF.

The chain employs TRBV4-1 and TRBJ2-5, with 8 bases identical to TRBD1. The DNA matches TRBJ2-7 better at its end, which makes the J call doubtful. The CDR3 is 15 residues long. Per germline, CDR1 MGHRA and CDR2 YSYEKL. The CDR3 DNA reads TGCGCCAGCAGCCTCGTCGGGACAGGAGCCTACGAGCAGTACTTC. Its translation: CASSLVGTGAYEQYF.

The V and J genes are TRBV19 and TRBJ1-1; unclear D gene. This CDR3 is built from 15 residues. From germline, CDR1 is LNHDA and CDR2 SQIVND (reference sequence). Trimming left V 10 bases short and J 0 bases short, with 18 bases between. The CDR3 nucleotides read TGTGCCACCACATCGGCAGCCTCCATGAACACTGAAGCTTTCTTT. Translating it yields CATTSAASMNTEAFF.

This clone was counted between two and nine times. The chain couples TRBV18 to TRBJ2-3, with a weak D call TRBD2 (6 bases). Germline V CDR1 and CDR2: KGHSH, LQKENI. V lost 6 bases, J lost 2 bases, and 18 bases lay in between. The CDR3 loop spans 16 amino acids. The CDR3 DNA reads TGTGCCAGCTCCCCTAAGTGGGGAGGCAACACAGATACGCAGTATTTT. As protein: CASSPKWGGNTDTQYF.

This clone was detected only a few times. The chain links TRBV15 to TRBJ1-1; D not certain. Trimming took off 0 bases at V and 3 bases at J, with 8 bases between the two ends. The CDR3 totals 14 residues. Germline V lookup: CDR1 LNHNV, CDR2 YYDKDF (reference sequence). The CDR3 bases are TGTGCCACCAGCAGAGATGAAAGACACACTGAAGCTTTCTTT. It is translated as CATSRDERHTEAFF.

This clone was counted ten times or more. The chain carries TRBV28 and TRBJ2-3, with 14 bases that match TRBD2. The CDR3 contains 15 residues. The germline gives CDR1 MDHEN, CDR2 SYDVKM. V shed 5 bases, J shed 9 bases, and the junction held 7 bases outside the gene matches. The CDR3 spells CASSTTGLAGETQYF. The CDR3 nucleotides are TGTGCCAGCAGTACGACGGGACTAGCGGGAGAAACGCAGTATTTT. The variable domain in full, with the rest retrieved from reference TRBV28 and TRBJ2-3, is DVKVTQSSRYLVKRTGEKVFLECVQDMDHENMFWYRQDPGLGLRLIYFSYDVKMKEKGDIPEGYSVSREKKERFSLILESASTNQTSMYLCASSTTGLAGETQYFGPGTRLTVL.